The rows below give T cell receptor beta chains drawn from one sample of a study of lymphopenia after photon versus proton radiotherapy. Profiled with immunoSEQ multiplex PCR; TCRdb holds only in-frame clones, not every one. The table includes more than 70,000 clones, around 82% detected once. This specimen was peripheral blood, taken from a patient treated with proton-based radiotherapy. These receptors came from a man aged 60 to 69 with pancreatic cancer. CDR3s include the opening cysteine and the closing phenylalanine or tryptophan. The D gene is left open where the match is weak. Where a row states a size, it is once, few, many or the class of an expanded clone; other rows omit it.

14	TRBV30	-	-	TRBJ2-7	TGTGCCTGGAGTATCACAGGGTCTTCCTACGAGCAGTACTTC	CAWSITGSSYEQYF
15	TRBV2	-	TRBD1	TRBJ2-7	TGTGCCAGCAGGACGGACAGGGTCCTCTCCTACGAGCAGTACTTC	CASRTDRVLSYEQYF
15	TRBV19	-	TRBD1	TRBJ2-3	TGTGCCAGTAGTCATCCGGGACAGGGGAGTGATACGCAGTATTTT	CASSHPGQGSDTQYF
14	TRBV2	few	-	TRBJ1-2	TGTGCCAGCAGTGAAGCCCGGGTTAGCTATGGCTACACCTTC	CASSEARVSYGYTF
16	TRBV6-5	-	TRBD2	TRBJ2-7	TGTGCCAGCAGTTACTCGAGCTTAGCGGGGAACTACGAGCAGTACTTC	CASSYSSLAGNYEQYF
13	TRBV5-6	-	-	TRBJ1-1	TGTGCCAGCAGCCGCGTGGGAAACACTGAAGCTTTCTTT	CASSRVGNTEAFF
15	TRBV14	once	-	TRBJ2-7	TGTGCCAGCAGCCAAGTCGGGGGAAGGTCCTACGAGCAGTACTTC	CASSQVGGRSYEQYF
15	TRBV2	-	TRBD1	TRBJ2-7	TGTGCCAGCAGTGAGGAGGACAGGGGATACGCCGAGCAGTACTTC	CASSEEDRGYAEQYF
12	TRBV7-8	-	-	TRBJ2-5	TGTGCCAGCAGTCGGGACAAAGAGACCCAGTACTTC	CASSRDKETQYF
13	TRBV28	-	-	TRBJ1-2	TGTGCCAGCAGTTTAGTGCCTAGCTATGGCTACACCTTC	CASSLVPSYGYTF
13	TRBV29-1	once	-	TRBJ2-4	TGCAGCGTTGATTTCTCCGGGGACAACATTCAGTACTTC	CSVDFSGDNIQYF
16	TRBV2	once	TRBD2	TRBJ2-1	TGTGCCAGCAGTGGAGCGGGAGGGATATCCTACAATGAGCAGTTCTTC	CASSGAGGISYNEQFF
18	TRBV7-6	few	TRBD2	TRBJ2-2	TGTGCCATCGAGCGGGAGGGTCCTTTAGGTATCGGCACCGGGGAGCTGTTTTTT	CAIEREGPLGIGTGELFF
13	TRBV2	-	-	TRBJ1-5	TGTGCCAGCAAAGATCATAGCAATCAGCCCCAGCATTTT	CASKDHSNQPQHF
16	TRBV7-9	-	TRBD1	TRBJ1-1	TGTGCCAGCAGCCCATCCCCGGGACAGGGGAACACTGAAGCTTTCTTT	CASSPSPGQGNTEAFF
13	TRBV9	-	-	TRBJ1-5	TGTGCCAGCAGCCAGGGACCTAATCAGCCCCAGCATTTT	CASSQGPNQPQHF
17	TRBV11-2	-	TRBD2	TRBJ2-1	TGTGCCAGCAGCTTACTCAGCGGGAGGAGCTCCTACAATGAGCAGTTCTTC	CASSLLSGRSSYNEQFF
14	TRBV7-9	-	-	TRBJ1-1	TGTGCCAGCAGCTTAGCGTCGGAGAACACTGAAGCTTTCTTT	CASSLASENTEAFF
13	TRBV6-1	-	-	TRBJ2-7	TGTGCCAGCAGTCCCGGGACTCCCTACGAGCAGTACTTC	CASSPGTPYEQYF
17	TRBV5-6	-	TRBD1	TRBJ1-4	TGTGCCAGCAGCTTCGAGACAGGGGTCACAACTAATGAAAAACTGTTTTTT	CASSFETGVTTNEKLFF
14	TRBV9	-	TRBD1	TRBJ1-1	TGTGCCAGCAGCGTTACACAGGGGGACACTGAAGCTTTCTTT	CASSVTQGDTEAFF
19	TRBV7-8	-	-	TRBJ2-6	TGTGCCAGCAGCTTACCAGTGGGACAATCAAACTCTGGGGCCAACGTCCTGACTTTC	CASSLPVGQSNSGANVLTF
14	TRBV7-9	few	-	TRBJ1-5	TGTGCCAGCAGCCGCGGGGACGGGATAGGGCCCCAGCATTTT	CASSRGDGIGPQHF
14	TRBV28	-	-	TRBJ1-5	TGTGCCAGCAACTCCGAAGAGGCAAATCAGCCCCAGCATTTT	CASNSEEANQPQHF
15	TRBV28	-	TRBD1	TRBJ1-2	TGTGCCAGCAGTTTAACCGGGACAGGGGAGTTTGGCTACACCTTC	CASSLTGTGEFGYTF
16	TRBV25-1	-	TRBD1	TRBJ2-2	TGTGCCAGCAGTGCTCCTCAGGGACAGAAAACCGGGGAGCTGTTTTTT	CASSAPQGQKTGELFF
15	TRBV4-3	-	-	TRBJ1-2	TGCGCCAGCAGCCAAGATCGGGCTGTCGTCTCTGGCTACACCTTC	CASSQDRAVVSGYTF
11	TRBV10-2	few	-	TRBJ2-7	TGCGCCAGCGTGGGGGAGTACGAGCAGTACTTC	CASVGEYEQYF
10	TRBV30	-	TRBD2	TRBJ2-1	TGTGCCCCCACCGGGGGGGAAGGGTTCTTC	CAPTGGEGFF
17	TRBV29-1	-	-	TRBJ1-2	TGCAGCGTTGACCTCCCACCCCAAGGAGGGGCTAACTATGGCTACACCTTC	CSVDLPPQGGANYGYTF
14	TRBV11-2	-	-	TRBJ1-2	TGTGCCAGCAGTGGGACGGGGGGCCACTATGGCTACACCTTC	CASSGTGGHYGYTF
15	TRBV11-2	-	-	TRBJ2-1	TGTGCCAGCAGCCCCAGGTTAGGTGGGGTCAATGAGCAGTTCTTC	CASSPRLGGVNEQFF
17	TRBV6-1	-	-	TRBJ1-5	TGTGCCAGCAGTGAGTCAAATAACAGGGTTGGCAATCAGCCCCAGCATTTT	CASSESNNRVGNQPQHF
15	TRBV30	-	-	TRBJ2-2	TGTGCCTGGAAAGAGACTACCACGGGGACCGGGGAGCTGTTTTTT	CAWKETTTGTGELFF
12	TRBV29-1	-	-	TRBJ1-2	TGCAGCGTCCCCACTGGGGTGTCGAGCTACACCTTC	CSVPTGVSSYTF
13	TRBV19	-	-	TRBJ2-3	TGTGCCAGTAGCCCTTGGGAGTCAGATACGCAGTATTTT	CASSPWESDTQYF
15	TRBV11-3	-	-	TRBJ2-7	TGTGCCAGCAGCTTAGAACCTTTTCCGGGCTACGAGCAGTACTTC	CASSLEPFPGYEQYF
14	TRBV14	-	-	TRBJ2-7	TGTGCCAGCAGCCAGCAGGACGGCCCCTACGAGCAGTACTTC	CASSQQDGPYEQYF
12	TRBV29-1	-	-	TRBJ2-3	TGCAGCGTTTCAGGGAGCACAGATACGCAGTATTTT	CSVSGSTDTQYF
12	TRBV30	-	-	TRBJ1-2	TGTGCCTTCCGACCAGAGGCCGGGGGCTACACCTTC	CAFRPEAGGYTF
15	TRBV6-5	-	-	TRBJ2-7	TGTGCCAGCAGTCTATGGGAGGAGGGGGCCTACGAGCAGTACTTC	CASSLWEEGAYEQYF
15	TRBV10-2	-	TRBD1	TRBJ1-5	TGCGCCAGCAGTGTAACAGGGGGGTCCGGTCAGCCCCAGCATTTT	CASSVTGGSGQPQHF
14	TRBV10-3	once	-	TRBJ2-2	TGTGCCATCCGCGGGACGTCGGACACCGGGGAGCTGTTTTTT	CAIRGTSDTGELFF
15	TRBV2	-	-	TRBJ2-6	TGTGCCAGCCTTCCGGGTGAGACTGGGGCCAACGTCCTGACTTTC	CASLPGETGANVLTF
16	TRBV14	-	-	TRBJ1-1	TGTGCCAGCAGCCCGGGGAGTGGGGAGCCGAACACTGAAGCTTTCTTT	CASSPGSGEPNTEAFF